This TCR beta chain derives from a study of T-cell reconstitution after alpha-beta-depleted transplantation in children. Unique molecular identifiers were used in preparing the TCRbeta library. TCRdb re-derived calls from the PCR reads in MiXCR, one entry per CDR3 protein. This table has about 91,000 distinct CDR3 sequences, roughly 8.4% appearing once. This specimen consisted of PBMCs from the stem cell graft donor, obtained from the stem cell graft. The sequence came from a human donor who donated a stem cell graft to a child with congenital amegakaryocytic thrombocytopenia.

The CDR3, as DNA: TGTGCCAGCAGCTTACCCTCGCAGCAGGGCTACACCTTC. It translates to CASSLPSQQGYTF. The rearrangement uses TRBV7-8 and TRBJ1-2; D not certain. The CDR3 is 13 amino acids. Trimming removed 2 bases from V and 8 bases from J, with 12 bases in between. Germline loops: CDR1 SGHVS, CDR2 FQNEAQ.